Listed below are T cell receptor beta chains from one sample, sequenced in a study of cytomegalovirus exposure and HLA in healthy donors. Clones were sequenced by immunoSEQ multiplex PCR, and TCRdb holds only the in-frame ones, with some missing. Counted here are 200,000 to 250,000 clones, roughly 91% occurring once; the ten biggest clones make up roughly 1%. The sequenced material came from PBMCs. The receptors were sampled from a woman in her late teens or twenties in good health and CMV-seronegative. CDR3s include the opening cysteine and the closing phenylalanine or tryptophan. The D gene is left open where the match is weak. Clone size is not always given. Where it is, it says once, few, many or a class for expanded clones.

clone_size	d_call	j_call	v_call	cdr3_aa	cdr3_nt
.	TRBD1	TRBJ2-7	TRBV30	CAWNDRAYEQYF	TGTGCCTGGAACGACAGGGCCTACGAGCAGTACTTC
.	TRBD1	TRBJ2-7	TRBV2	CASSEPGQGSSYEQYF	TGTGCCAGCAGTGAACCAGGACAGGGAAGCTCCTACGAGCAGTACTTC
.	.	TRBJ2-3	TRBV11-2	CASSLEVTGNTQYF	TGTGCCAGCAGCTTAGAAGTCACAGGAAATACGCAGTATTTT
.	TRBD1	TRBJ1-5	TRBV7-2	CASSSQGDQPQHF	TGTGCCAGCAGCTCACAGGGGGATCAGCCCCAGCATTTT
.	TRBD1	TRBJ1-5	TRBV10-3	CAISEPRSGQVIQPQHF	TGTGCCATCAGTGAGCCACGTTCGGGACAGGTCATTCAGCCCCAGCATTTT
.	TRBD1	TRBJ2-7	TRBV19	CASSPKTGVSYEQYF	TGTGCCAGTAGTCCCAAGACAGGGGTTAGCTACGAGCAGTACTTC
.	TRBD2	TRBJ2-1	TRBV19	CASSAGGVVTFF	TGTGCCAGTAGTGCGGGAGGCGTAGTCACGTTCTTC
.	TRBD2	TRBJ2-3	TRBV9	CASSPHTSGGATDTQYF	TGTGCCAGCAGCCCTCACACTAGCGGGGGGGCAACAGATACGCAGTATTTT
.	TRBD2	TRBJ2-1	TRBV4-3	CASSLTSATYNEQFF	TGCGCCAGCAGCCTCACTAGCGCTACCTACAATGAGCAGTTCTTC
.	.	TRBJ2-7	TRBV20-1	CSARFVEQYF	TGCAGTGCTAGGTTCGTGGAGCAGTACTTC
.	.	TRBJ2-7	TRBV5-8	CASSLAGDSSYEQYF	TGTGCCAGCAGCTTGGCTGGAGACAGTTCCTACGAGCAGTACTTC
few	TRBD1	TRBJ1-2	TRBV19	CASSIGTGYGYTF	TGTGCCAGTAGTATCGGGACAGGGTATGGCTACACCTTC
.	TRBD1	TRBJ1-1	TRBV9	CASSFGTGMNTEAFF	TGTGCCAGCAGCTTCGGGACAGGTATGAACACTGAAGCTTTCTTT
.	TRBD1	TRBJ2-5	TRBV9	CASSLDRQETQYF	TGTGCCAGCAGCTTGGACAGGCAAGAGACCCAGTACTTC
few	.	TRBJ2-1	TRBV7-6	CASSLYFSPESSYNEQFF	TGTGCCAGCAGCCTATATTTCTCCCCGGAGAGCTCCTACAATGAGCAGTTCTTC
.	.	TRBJ2-2	TRBV4-3	CASSQDIDRYTGELFF	TGCGCCAGCAGCCAAGATATAGACAGATACACCGGGGAGCTGTTTTTT
.	.	TRBJ1-5	TRBV4-2	CASSQDRGAQPQHF	TGTGCCAGCAGCCAAGATCGGGGGGCTCAGCCCCAGCATTTT
.	.	TRBJ1-4	TRBV27	CASTVSGPNEKLFF	TGTGCCAGCACCGTTAGCGGCCCTAATGAAAAACTGTTTTTT
.	.	TRBJ1-2	TRBV5-5	CASSLFRATVPSYTF	TGTGCCAGCAGCCTATTCAGAGCGACGGTCCCTTCCTACACCTTC
.	.	TRBJ1-1	TRBV27	CASSYSAGTEAFF	TGTGCCAGCAGTTACTCAGCGGGCACTGAAGCTTTCTTT
.	.	TRBJ1-2	TRBV7-3	CASSPSLGSQLDF	TGTGCCAGCAGCCCCTCACTCGGGAGCCAATTAGACTTC
.	.	TRBJ1-2	TRBV27	CASSFGQNYGYTF	TGTGCCAGCAGTTTCGGACAGAACTATGGCTACACCTTC
once	.	TRBJ2-3	TRBV4-2	CASSQVVGLGTDTQYF	TGTGCCAGCAGCCAAGTCGTGGGGCTAGGCACAGATACGCAGTATTTT
few	.	TRBJ1-2	TRBV6-5	CASSASGYGYGYTF	TGTGCCAGCAGCGCCTCAGGGTATGGCTATGGCTACACCTTC
.	.	TRBJ1-3	TRBV7-4	CASSLMDSRGNTIYF	TGTGCCAGCAGCTTAATGGACAGCCGTGGAAACACCATATATTTT
.	.	TRBJ2-3	TRBV9	CASSVIERTDTQYF	TGTGCCAGCAGCGTAATCGAGAGGACAGATACGCAGTATTTT
.	.	TRBJ1-1	TRBV10-1	CASPGRGGTEAFF	TGCGCCAGCCCCGGGAGGGGTGGAACTGAAGCTTTCTTT
.	.	TRBJ2-2	TRBV19	CASSIRMLLGELFF	TGTGCCAGTAGTATAAGAATGTTACTGGGGGAGCTGTTTTTT
.	TRBD1	TRBJ1-1	TRBV7-8	CASSSNRGQVEAFF	TGTGCCAGCAGCTCAAACAGGGGGCAGGTTGAAGCTTTCTTT
.	.	TRBJ1-1	TRBV30	CAWGQNVRAFF	TGTGCCTGGGGACAGAATGTAAGGGCTTTCTTT
.	.	TRBJ2-3	TRBV11-1	CASSPLAGATSTDTQYF	TGTGCCAGCAGCCCCCTGGCAGGGGCCACTAGCACAGATACGCAGTATTTT
.	.	TRBJ1-4	TRBV7-9	CASAPGLSVRKLFF	TGTGCCAGCGCCCCGGGACTCTCCGTGAGAAAACTGTTTTTT
.	TRBD2	TRBJ2-1	TRBV10-3	CAISEGLANDEQFF	TGTGCCATCAGTGAGGGACTAGCGAACGATGAGCAGTTCTTC
.	TRBD2	TRBJ2-1	TRBV4-2	CASSLAGLNNEQFF	TGTGCCAGCAGCCTAGCGGGTCTAAACAATGAGCAGTTCTTC
.	.	TRBJ2-7	TRBV11-3	CASRRGHTYEQYF	TGTGCCAGCAGAAGAGGGCACACCTACGAGCAGTACTTC
.	.	TRBJ1-5	TRBV29-1	CSAGTSNQPQHF	TGCAGCGCCGGGACAAGTAATCAGCCCCAGCATTTT
.	.	TRBJ2-1	TRBV29-1	CSGQGGGGNLFREQFF	TGCAGCGGGCAGGGAGGAGGCGGGAACCTTTTTAGAGAGCAGTTCTTC
.	TRBD1	TRBJ1-2	TRBV5-6	CASSYARGADYGYTF	TGTGCCAGCAGCTACGCCAGGGGGGCTGACTATGGCTACACCTTC
.	.	TRBJ2-1	TRBV2	CASSEDRSSYNEQFF	TGTGCCAGCAGCGAAGACAGGAGCTCCTACAATGAGCAGTTCTTC
.	.	TRBJ2-2	TRBV9	CASSVRRLNTGELFF	TGTGCCAGCAGCGTAAGAAGACTGAACACCGGGGAGCTGTTTTTT
once	TRBD1	TRBJ1-4	TRBV14	CASSRILRGEAEKLFF	TGTGCCAGCAGCCGAATCCTCAGGGGGGAAGCTGAAAAACTGTTTTTT